The 24 T cell receptor beta chains presented below share a single source sample, sequenced in a study of blood T cell repertoires in COVID-19. The data were produced by immunoSEQ multiplex PCR, yet TCRdb's version contains in-frame clones alone and is incomplete. Among nearly 300,000 clones listed, 89% were seen once. Material: PBMCs or T cells enriched from blood (not recorded which). These receptors all come from a woman aged 50 to 60 who had been exposed to COVID-19.

J is TRBJ2-5 and V is TRBV11-3; TRBD1 matches at 9 bases. The CDR3 consists of 15 residues. The germline V gene has CDR1 SGHNT and CDR2 YENEEA. J was trimmed by 5 bases and V by 5 bases; bases with no gene match: 9. This chain's CDR3 is CASSKDRGLGETQYF. The CDR3 coding sequence is TGTGCCAGCAGCAAGGACAGGGGCCTAGGCGAGACCCAGTACTTC.

As regards this clone: The sample contains more than one DNA sequence encoding this CDR3. J is TRBJ1-2 and V is TRBV5-1; a possible D gene is TRBD1 (6 bases). This CDR3 is built from 13 residues. V shed 0 bases and J shed 8 bases, with 11 bases lying between them. Germline CDR1 reads SGHRS; CDR2 reads YFSETQ. The CDR3 loop reads CASSLVGAGGYTF. In DNA form, the CDR3 reads TGCGCCAGCAGCTTGGTGGGGGCAGGCGGCTACACCTTC.

A few counts support this clone. This rearrangement joins TRBV3-1 (or the pseudogene TRBV3-2) to TRBJ2-4; no firm D call. The length of the CDR3 is 13 residues. The germline gives CDR1 LGHDT, CDR2 YNNKEL (reference sequence). V was clipped by 3 bases and J by 1 base, with 4 bases between them. The CDR3 loop reads CASSQTAKNIQYF. CDR3 bases: TGTGCCAGCAGCCAGACTGCCAAAAACATTCAGTACTTC.

V gene TRBV2 combines with J gene TRBJ1-2; TRBD1 matches at 7 bases. CDR1 SNHLY and CDR2 FYNNEI come from the germline V gene. Trimming took 5 bases from V and 9 from J; bases not matched to a gene: 18. CDR3 size: 16 residues. Here the CDR3 reads CASSPTGLVMVSRYTF. Written as DNA, the CDR3 is TGTGCCAGCAGTCCGACAGGGCTGGTTATGGTCTCTCGCTACACCTTC.

This clone is a singleton in its sample. V is TRBV7-2 and J is TRBJ1-3; the D gene is possibly TRBD1 (5 bases). V was cut by 1 base and J by 3 bases, with 13 bases left in between. Germline-derived CDR1 and CDR2 are SGHTA and FQGNSA. The CDR3 length is 16 residues. The CDR3 region has the DNA TGTGCCAGCAGCTTAGAAGCCAGGGTATATGGAAACACCATATATTTT. This codes for CASSLEARVYGNTIYF.

This rearrangement joins TRBV18 to TRBJ1-5, with D unclear. This CDR3 has 15 residues. CDR1 KGHSH and CDR2 LQKENI come from the germline V gene. Trimming pared 2 bases from V and 0 bases from J, leaving 8 bases between. The CDR3 nucleotides read TGTGCCAGCTCACCAGAGGTTCGTAGCAATCAGCCCCAGCATTTT. Its protein is CASSPEVRSNQPQHF.

The chain couples TRBV2 to TRBJ1-2; 7 bases map to TRBD1. There are 15 residues in the CDR3. Trimming took 6 bases from V and 0 from J; bases not matched to a gene: 7. From germline, CDR1 is SNHLY and CDR2 FYNNEI. CDR3 sequence (DNA): TGTGCCAGCAGAGAGGGACAGAGGTCTAACTATGGCTACACCTTC. Translated: CASREGQRSNYGYTF.

This sequence joins TRBV19 and TRBJ2-1, with TRBD1 matching 9 bases. Germline values: CDR1 LNHDA, CDR2 SQIVND (reference sequence). Trimming removed 6 bases from V and 8 bases from J; junction bases left unmatched: 17. The CDR3 runs 17 residues. As DNA, the CDR3 is TGTGCCAGTAGGCCGATGCCGGGACAGGGAGCATTCGATGAGCAGTTCTTC. It translates to CASRPMPGQGAFDEQFF.

The V gene is TRBV19, the J gene TRBJ2-3, with D maybe TRBD2 (6 bases). This CDR3 comprises 14 residues. Germline loops: CDR1 LNHDA, CDR2 SQIVND (reference sequence). V shed 3 bases and J shed 1 base, with 8 bases lying between them. The CDR3 nucleotides are TGTGCCAGTAGTATTGCGGGGCGCACAGATACGCAGTATTTT. Its protein product is CASSIAGRTDTQYF.

This clone appeared once. The gene calls are TRBV11-1 and TRBJ2-1; D gene unclear. Per germline, CDR1 SGHAT and CDR2 FQDESV (reference sequence). This CDR3 region has 13 residues. V shed 3 bases and J shed 4 bases, with 7 bases lying between them. CDR3 residues: CASSFTSYNEQFF. For the CDR3, the DNA is TGTGCCAGCAGCTTCACTTCGTACAATGAGCAGTTCTTC.

This clone appeared a few times. The chain links TRBV7-2 to TRBJ2-2, with 9 bases lining up with TRBD2. CDR3 length: 16 amino acids. V lost 1 base to trimming and J lost 6 bases; unmatched junction nucleotides: 6. CDR1 is SGHTA, CDR2 FQGNSA, per germline. The CDR3, as DNA: TGTGCCAGCAGCTTAGACGGGACTAGCAATGCCGGGGAGCTGTTTTTT. Translation: CASSLDGTSNAGELFF.

The J gene is TRBJ2-7, the V gene TRBV27, with 7 bases fitting TRBD1. This CDR3 has 12 amino acids. CDR1 MNHEY and CDR2 SMNVEV come from the germline V gene (reference sequence). V lost 5 bases to trimming and J lost 9 bases; unmatched junction nucleotides: 7. The CDR3 loop is CASSPRQGRQYF. CDR3 sequence (DNA): TGTGCCAGCAGTCCCCGACAGGGAAGGCAGTACTTC.

This sequence joins TRBV5-1 and TRBJ2-1; 8 bases align to TRBD1. Germline V gives CDR1 SGHRS, CDR2 YFSETQ. Trimming cost V 0 bases and J 7 bases; bases outside gene matches: 6. The CDR3 runs 15 residues. Written as DNA, the CDR3 is TGCGCCAGCAGCTTGGGGCAGGGGGCTACGAATGAGCAGTTCTTC. It encodes CASSLGQGATNEQFF.

Only a few counts were recorded for this clone. The chain combines TRBV10-3 with TRBJ2-2, with 12 bases that match TRBD2. The CDR3 extends over 16 amino acids. V lost 2 bases, J lost 6 bases, and 4 bases stayed unmatched. The germline gives CDR1 ENHRY, CDR2 SYGVKD. The CDR3 coding sequence is TGTGCCATCAGTGAGACTAGCGGGGGGATCTCCGGGGAGCTGTTTTTT. As protein: CAISETSGGISGELFF.

For this clone: This specimen includes other DNA sequences encoding the same CDR3. The V gene is TRBV12-3 or TRBV12-4, the J gene TRBJ1-2; D not certain. The V end lost 5 bases, the J end lost 0 bases, and 7 bases lay between the germline ends. CDR3 length: 13 amino acids. The chain's CDR3 is CASSLTANYGYTF. CDR3 DNA: TGTGCCAGCAGTCTCACAGCTAACTATGGCTACACCTTC.

The rearrangement joins TRBV24-1 to TRBJ2-5, with TRBD2 matching over 7 bases. Trimming took 5 bases from V and 7 from J; bases not matched to a gene: 12. The CDR3 has 15 residues. CDR1 KGHDR and CDR2 SFDVKD come from the germline V gene. CDR3 region: CATSGFPGSGGTQYF. The CDR3 region has the DNA TGTGCCACCAGTGGATTCCCAGGTTCGGGGGGGACCCAGTACTTC.

The chain recombines TRBV5-5 with TRBJ2-1; the match to TRBD2 covers 8 bases. This CDR3 is 15 amino acids long. V lost 7 bases, J lost 0 bases, and 6 bases stayed unmatched. Germline V gene lookup returns CDR1 SGHKS and CDR2 YYEKEE (reference sequence). The CDR3 DNA reads as TGTGCCAGCGGGGCGGGGGGTAGCTCCTACAATGAGCAGTTCTTC. Translated, it gives CASGAGGSSYNEQFF.

This clone showed up just once. This chain links TRBV3-1 (or the pseudogene TRBV3-2) with TRBJ2-1, with D perhaps matching TRBD2 (7 bases). With 2 bases removed from V and 4 bases from J, the gap between germline ends came to 12 bases. Germline V CDR1 and CDR2: LGHDT, YNNKEL (reference sequence). The CDR3 is 15 residues long. The CDR3 nucleotides are TGTGCCAGCAGCCAACGGGGGGCCAAGTACAATGAGCAGTTCTTC. This gives the protein CASSQRGAKYNEQFF.

The chain has TRBV6-4 and TRBJ2-6; 8 bases map to TRBD1. This CDR3 comprises 19 residues. CDR1 is MRHNA, CDR2 SNTAGT, per germline. The junction had 10 bases not matched to a gene; V was cut back by 3 bases and J by 0 bases. Here the CDR3 DNA reads TGTGCCAGCAGTGATGACGGACAGGGCTCTTTCTCTGGGGCCAACGTCCTGACTTTC. Its protein product is CASSDDGQGSFSGANVLTF.

The chain carries TRBV29-1 and TRBJ2-7; 9 nucleotides align to TRBD1. In germline, CDR1 is SQVTM, CDR2 ANQGSEA. This CDR3 contains 15 residues. J was trimmed by 3 bases and V by 0 bases; bases with no gene match: 6. The CDR3 coding sequence is TGCAGCGTTGAAGAAATTCGACAGGGGGTCTACGAGCAGTACTTC. It codes for CSVEEIRQGVYEQYF.

The V gene is TRBV19, the J gene TRBJ2-5; tentatively, D is TRBD1 (5 bases). There are 14 residues in the CDR3. Germline V CDR1 and CDR2: LNHDA, SQIVND (reference sequence). V gave up 5 bases and J gave up 1 base, with 11 bases separating them. The CDR3 DNA sequence: TGTGCCAGTAGTTCCCGTGGGGCCCAAGAGACCCAGTACTTC. Encoded protein: CASSSRGAQETQYF.

This clone has just one count. The gene calls are TRBV5-1 and TRBJ2-5; tentatively, D is TRBD2 (6 bases). Germline CDR1 is SGHRS and CDR2 is YFSETQ. V lost 6 bases and J 1 base, leaving 13 bases between the germline ends. There are 14 residues in the CDR3. As DNA, the CDR3 is TGCGCCAGCATGTTTCTCGGGGGCCAAGAGACCCAGTACTTC. Amino acid sequence: CASMFLGGQETQYF.

The chain couples TRBV6-1 to TRBJ1-4; D is uncertain. Germline lookup yields CDR1 MNHNS and CDR2 SASEGT. This CDR3 has 15 amino acids. Trimming removed 0 bases from V and 7 bases from J, with 12 bases in between. CDR3: CASSEAPGGTEKLFF. The CDR3, as DNA: TGTGCCAGCAGTGAAGCCCCCGGAGGAACTGAAAAACTGTTTTTT.

This rearrangement joins TRBV5-8 to TRBJ2-3; TRBD2 is a possible D gene (5 bases). Trimming pared 0 bases from V and 1 base from J, leaving 12 bases between. The germline V gene has CDR1 SGHTS and CDR2 YDEGEE. The CDR3 is 16 amino acids. In DNA, the CDR3 is TGTGCCAGCAGCTTGGAGGCTAGCATAGGCACAGATACGCAGTATTTT. Its protein is CASSLEASIGTDTQYF. The full variable domain, completed using reference TRBV5-8 and TRBJ2-3, is EAGVTQSPTHLIKTRGQQATLRCSPISGHTSVYWYQQALGLGLQFLLWYDEGEERNRGNFPPRFSGRQFPNYSSELNVNALELEDSALYLCASSLEASIGTDTQYFGPGTRLTVL.